Reported below is one T cell receptor (beta chain). Its antigen is still unknown. The source of the sample is a study of shared clonotypes between healthy human individuals. For the study at large: For every donor, three CD4 naive, three CD4 memory, two CD8 naive and one CD8 memory plates were used.

The repertoire was sequenced with immunoSEQ multiplex PCR; TCRdb's copy has only in-frame clones and lacks some. The sample includes some 2.1 million clones, just under 95% seen only once; the top ten take roughly 1.1%. Terminally differentiated effector memory CD45RA+ cells were excluded from the naive CD8 cells, which were CD45RO-negative and positively selected for CCR7. General observations from the study: A reduction in generation probabilities was seen for non-shared clonotypes relative to those shared by all four donors. Naive subsets, compared against memory subsets, generally had larger estimated richness values.

Germline values: CDR1 MNHEY, CDR2 SMNVEV (reference sequence). The V segment lost 5 bases and the J segment 5 bases; nucleotides outside the gene matches: 2. The CDR3 is 14 amino acids. This receptor was identified in a man aged 18 to 35 in good health. The chain uses TRBV27 and TRBJ1-5; 11 bases map to TRBD1. The source material was naive CD8+ T cells sorted from blood. The CDR3 DNA sequence: TGTGCCAGCAGTGGGGGACAGGGGGATCAGCCCCAGCATTTT. It is translated as CASSGGQGDQPQHF.